This T cell receptor beta chain was identified in a study of T cells after yellow fever vaccination. This clonotype turned up a few times. They built TCR cDNA with 5'RACE template switching, a step that put in a universal primer site and UMIs. TCRdb passed the 5' RACE reads through MiXCR, listing each CDR3 protein once. The repertoire consists of 230,000 or so distinct CDR3 sequences, with approximately 6.3% occurring once and the leading ten covering 0.8% to 1.2%. The clonotype was recovered from a man between 25 and 39 years old who received the YFV17D yellow fever vaccine. Material: CD4+ T cells sorted from PBMCs, obtained on the day of the yellow fever booster vaccination.

The CDR3 DNA sequence: TGTGCCAGCTCAGCTGGACCAGAGCGGACCTACGAGCAGTACTTC. This sequence encodes CASSAGPERTYEQYF. This chain joins TRBV18 and TRBJ2-7; D possibly corresponds to TRBD2 (5 bases). The CDR3 has 15 residues. The ends were cut back, 5 bases at V and 2 bases at J, with 16 bases in the middle. Germline CDR1 and CDR2: KGHSH and LQKENI. Together with reference TRBV18 and TRBJ2-7, the CDR3 gives the full variable domain: NAGVMQNPRHLVRRRGQEARLRCSPMKGHSHVYWYRQLPEEGLKFMVYLQKENIIDESGMPKERFSAEFPKEGPSILRIQQVVRGDSAAYFCASSAGPERTYEQYFGPGTRLTVT.